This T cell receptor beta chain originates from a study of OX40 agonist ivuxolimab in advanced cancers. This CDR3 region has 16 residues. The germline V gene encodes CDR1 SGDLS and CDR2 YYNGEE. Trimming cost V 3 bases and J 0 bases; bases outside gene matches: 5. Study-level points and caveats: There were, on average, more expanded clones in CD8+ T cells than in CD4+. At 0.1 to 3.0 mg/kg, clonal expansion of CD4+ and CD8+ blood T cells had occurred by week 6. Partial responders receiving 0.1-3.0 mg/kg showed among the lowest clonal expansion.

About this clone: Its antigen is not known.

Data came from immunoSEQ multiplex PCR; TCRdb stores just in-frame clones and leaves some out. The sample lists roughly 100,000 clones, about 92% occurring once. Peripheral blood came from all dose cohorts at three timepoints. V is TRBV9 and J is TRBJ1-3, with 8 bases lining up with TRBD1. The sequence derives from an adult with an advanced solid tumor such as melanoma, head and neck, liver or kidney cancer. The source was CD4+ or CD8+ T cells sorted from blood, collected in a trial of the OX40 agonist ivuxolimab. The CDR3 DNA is TGTGCCAGCAGCGCACCCACAGGGGGCTCTGGAAACACCATATATTTT. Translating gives CASSAPTGGSGNTIYF.